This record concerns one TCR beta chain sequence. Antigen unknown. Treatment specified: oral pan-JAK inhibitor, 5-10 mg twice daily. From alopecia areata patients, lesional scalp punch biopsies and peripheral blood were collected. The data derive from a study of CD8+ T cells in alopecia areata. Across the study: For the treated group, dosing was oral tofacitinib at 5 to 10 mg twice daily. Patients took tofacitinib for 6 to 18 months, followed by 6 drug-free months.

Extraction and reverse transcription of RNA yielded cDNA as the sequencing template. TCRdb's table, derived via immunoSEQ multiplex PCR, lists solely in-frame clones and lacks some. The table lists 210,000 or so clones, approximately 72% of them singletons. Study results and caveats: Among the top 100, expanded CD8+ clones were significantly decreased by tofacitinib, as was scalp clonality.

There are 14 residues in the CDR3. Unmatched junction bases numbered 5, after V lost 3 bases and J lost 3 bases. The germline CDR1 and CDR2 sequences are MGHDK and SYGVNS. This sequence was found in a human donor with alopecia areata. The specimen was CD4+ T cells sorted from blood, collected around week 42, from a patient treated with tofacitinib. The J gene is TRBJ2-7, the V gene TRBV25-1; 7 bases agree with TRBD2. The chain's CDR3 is CASSEVGGDYEQYF. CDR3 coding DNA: TGTGCCAGCAGTGAGGTGGGAGGGGACTACGAGCAGTACTTC.